Reported below is one TCR beta chain. Germline V CDR1 and CDR2: SQVTM, ANQGSEA. There are 14 residues in the CDR3. The J segment lost 6 bases and the V segment lost 7 bases, leaving 8 bases of the junction unmatched. TCRdb keeps only in-frame clones here, not all; method: immunoSEQ multiplex PCR. This sample yields about 73,000 clones, of which less than 90% are seen a single time; over 3.5% belongs to the top ten. This entry belongs to a study of control samples from healthy donors and cancer patients. This sequence originates from a woman in her forties or fifties in good health. The V gene is TRBV29-1, the J gene TRBJ2-7, with TRBD2 identical over 14 bases. The sample comprised blood. The CDR3 loop reads CSGGTSGSVGEQYF. In DNA, the CDR3 is TGCAGCGGGGGGACTAGCGGGAGCGTTGGCGAGCAGTACTTC.